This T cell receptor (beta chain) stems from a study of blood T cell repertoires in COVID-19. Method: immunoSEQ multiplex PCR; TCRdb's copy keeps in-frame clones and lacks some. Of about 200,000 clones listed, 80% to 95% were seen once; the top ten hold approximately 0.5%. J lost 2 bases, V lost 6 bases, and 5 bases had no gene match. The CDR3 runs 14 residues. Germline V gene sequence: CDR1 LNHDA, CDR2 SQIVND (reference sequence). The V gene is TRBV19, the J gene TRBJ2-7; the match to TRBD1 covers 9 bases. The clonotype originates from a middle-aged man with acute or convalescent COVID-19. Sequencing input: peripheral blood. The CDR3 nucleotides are TGTGCCAGTAGACGACAGGGGGAACCCTACGAGCAGTACTTC. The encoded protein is CASRRQGEPYEQYF.